This TCR beta chain was identified in a study of blood T cell repertoires in COVID-19. Study-wide context: COVID-19 samples from acute and convalescent phases originated in the United States, Italy and Spain. T cells, B-cell-depleted T cells, or PBMCs provided the cDNA or gDNA that served as material.

The authors' processing: Amplified reference gene primers provided the basis for estimating nucleated cell counts. Using immunoSEQ multiplex PCR, the repertoire was profiled, and TCRdb retains in-frame clones only, with some absent. V and J calls and clone size are copied from that table; D and trimming were computed from the DNA. The table has about 250,000 clones, about 88% seen once; the top ten hold under 2.5%. Per the germline V gene, CDR1 is SGHVS and CDR2 is FQNEAQ. The CDR3 consists of 19 residues. Losses at the gene ends were 5 bases for V and 1 base for J; bases not matched to a gene: 10. The V gene is TRBV7-8, the J gene TRBJ2-1, with 14 bases matching TRBD2. The clonotype was recovered from a woman in her thirties or forties who had recovered from COVID-19. The source material was peripheral blood. DNA for the CDR3: TGTGCCAGCAGCGGGTGGGGACTAGCGGGAGCCCTTTCCTACAATGAGCAGTTCTTC. It codes for CASSGWGLAGALSYNEQFF. Based on the CDR3 plus reference TRBV7-8 and TRBJ2-1, the full variable domain is GAGVSQSPRYKVAKRGQDVALRCDPISGHVSLFWYQQALGQGPEFLTYFQNEAQLDKSGLPSDRFFAERPEGSVSTLKIQRTQQEDSAVYLCASSGWGLAGALSYNEQFFGPGTRLTVL.